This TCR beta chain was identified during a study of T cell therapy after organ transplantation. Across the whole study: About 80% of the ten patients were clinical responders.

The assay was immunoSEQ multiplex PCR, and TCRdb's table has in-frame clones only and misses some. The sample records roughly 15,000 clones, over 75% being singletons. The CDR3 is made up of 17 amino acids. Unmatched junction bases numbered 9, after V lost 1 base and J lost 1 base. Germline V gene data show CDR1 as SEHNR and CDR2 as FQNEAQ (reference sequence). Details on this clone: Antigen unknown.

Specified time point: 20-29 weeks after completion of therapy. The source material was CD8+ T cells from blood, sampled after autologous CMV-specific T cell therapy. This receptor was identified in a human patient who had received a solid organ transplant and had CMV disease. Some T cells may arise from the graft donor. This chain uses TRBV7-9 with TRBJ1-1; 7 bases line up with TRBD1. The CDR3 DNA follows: TGTGCCAGCAGCTTAGGGGTTGGGGGACAGACGAACACTGAAGCTTTCTTT. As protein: CASSLGVGGQTNTEAFF.